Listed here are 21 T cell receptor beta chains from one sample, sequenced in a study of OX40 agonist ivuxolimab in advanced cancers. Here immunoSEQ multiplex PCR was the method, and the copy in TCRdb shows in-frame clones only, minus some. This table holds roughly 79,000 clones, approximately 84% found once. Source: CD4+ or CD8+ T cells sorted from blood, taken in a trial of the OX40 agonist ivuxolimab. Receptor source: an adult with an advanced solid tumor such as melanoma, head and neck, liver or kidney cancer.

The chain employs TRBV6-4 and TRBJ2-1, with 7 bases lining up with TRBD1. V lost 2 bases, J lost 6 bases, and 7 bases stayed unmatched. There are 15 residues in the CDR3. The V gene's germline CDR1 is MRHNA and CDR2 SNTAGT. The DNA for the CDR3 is TGTGCCAGCAGTGACCGTGGGCAGGGGGTCAATGAGCAGTTCTTC. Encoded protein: CASSDRGQGVNEQFF.

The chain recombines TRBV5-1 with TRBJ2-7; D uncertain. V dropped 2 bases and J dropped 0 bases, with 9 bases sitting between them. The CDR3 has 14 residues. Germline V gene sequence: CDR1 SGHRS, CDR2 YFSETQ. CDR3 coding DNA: TGCGCCAGCAGCTTCTTTCAGGACTCCTACGAGCAGTACTTC. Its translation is CASSFFQDSYEQYF.

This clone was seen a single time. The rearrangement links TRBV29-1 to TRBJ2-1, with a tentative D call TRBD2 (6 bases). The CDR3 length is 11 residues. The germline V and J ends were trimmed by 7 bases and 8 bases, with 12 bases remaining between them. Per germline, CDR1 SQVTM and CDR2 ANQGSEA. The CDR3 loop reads CSASAVDEQFF. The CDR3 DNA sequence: TGCAGCGCTAGCGCCGTGGATGAGCAGTTCTTC.

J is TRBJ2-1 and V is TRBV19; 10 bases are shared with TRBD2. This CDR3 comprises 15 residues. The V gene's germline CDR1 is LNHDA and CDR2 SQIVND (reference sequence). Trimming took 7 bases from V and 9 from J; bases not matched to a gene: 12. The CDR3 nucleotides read TGTGCCAGTACGGCTGCTAGCGGGAGTAGTGGTGAGCAGTTCTTC. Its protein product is CASTAASGSSGEQFF.

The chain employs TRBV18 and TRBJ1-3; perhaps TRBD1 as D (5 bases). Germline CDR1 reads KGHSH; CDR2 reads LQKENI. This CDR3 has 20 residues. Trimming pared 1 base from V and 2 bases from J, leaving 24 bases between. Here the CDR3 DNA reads TGTGCCAGCTCACCACGGATTGGGCGAGGGGTGAGCGAGGCTGGAAACACCATATATTTT. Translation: CASSPRIGRGVSEAGNTIYF.

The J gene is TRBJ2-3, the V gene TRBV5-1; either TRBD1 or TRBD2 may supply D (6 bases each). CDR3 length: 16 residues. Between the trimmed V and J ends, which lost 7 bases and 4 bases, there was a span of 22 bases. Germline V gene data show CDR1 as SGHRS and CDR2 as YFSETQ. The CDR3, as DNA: TGCGCCAGCGGCGGTACCGGGGGCGCAGGTCCAGATACGCAGTATTTT. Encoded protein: CASGGTGGAGPDTQYF.

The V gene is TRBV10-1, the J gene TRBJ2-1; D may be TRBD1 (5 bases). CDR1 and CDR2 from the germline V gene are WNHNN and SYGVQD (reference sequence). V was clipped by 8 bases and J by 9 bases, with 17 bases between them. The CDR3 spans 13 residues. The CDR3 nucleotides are TGCGCCAGCGCCAGGGCCCTCGAGAGTGAGCAGTTCTTC. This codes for CASARALESEQFF.

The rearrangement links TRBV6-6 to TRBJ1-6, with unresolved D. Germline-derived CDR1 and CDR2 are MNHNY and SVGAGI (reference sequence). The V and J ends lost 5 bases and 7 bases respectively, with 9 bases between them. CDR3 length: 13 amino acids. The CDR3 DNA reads TGTGCCAGCAGTCAAGAATCAAATTCACCCCTCCACTTT. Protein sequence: CASSQESNSPLHF.

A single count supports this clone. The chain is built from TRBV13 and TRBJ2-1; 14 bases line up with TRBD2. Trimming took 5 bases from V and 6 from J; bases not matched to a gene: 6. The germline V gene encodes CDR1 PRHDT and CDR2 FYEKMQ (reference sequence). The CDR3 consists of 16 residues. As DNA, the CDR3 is TGTGCCAGCAGCCGATCGACTAGCGGGAGGGCCAATGAGCAGTTCTTC. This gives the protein CASSRSTSGRANEQFF.

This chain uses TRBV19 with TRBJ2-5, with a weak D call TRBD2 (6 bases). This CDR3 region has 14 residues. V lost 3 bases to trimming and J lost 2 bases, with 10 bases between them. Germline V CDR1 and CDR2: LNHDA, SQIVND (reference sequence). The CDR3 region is CASSIGSQQETQYF. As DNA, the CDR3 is TGTGCCAGTAGTATCGGGAGTCAACAAGAGACCCAGTACTTC.

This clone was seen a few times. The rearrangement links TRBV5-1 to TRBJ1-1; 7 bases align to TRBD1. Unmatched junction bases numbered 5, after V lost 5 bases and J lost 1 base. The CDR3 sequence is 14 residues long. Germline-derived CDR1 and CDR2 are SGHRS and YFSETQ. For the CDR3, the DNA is TGCGCCAGCAGTTCAGGACAGGAGAACACTGAAGCTTTCTTT. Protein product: CASSSGQENTEAFF.

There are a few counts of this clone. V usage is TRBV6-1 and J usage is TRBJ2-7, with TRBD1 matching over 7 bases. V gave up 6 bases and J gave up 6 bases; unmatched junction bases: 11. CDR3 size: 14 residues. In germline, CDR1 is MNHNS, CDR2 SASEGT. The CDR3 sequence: CASSLYDRAGEQYF. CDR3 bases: TGTGCCAGCAGCCTTTACGACAGGGCGGGCGAGCAGTACTTC.

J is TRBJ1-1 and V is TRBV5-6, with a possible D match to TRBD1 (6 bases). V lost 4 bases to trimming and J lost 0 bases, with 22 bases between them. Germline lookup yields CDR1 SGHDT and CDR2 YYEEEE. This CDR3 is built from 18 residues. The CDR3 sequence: CASSPVGGFGGMNTEAFF. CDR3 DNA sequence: TGTGCCAGCAGCCCGGTAGGGGGGTTTGGGGGAATGAACACTGAAGCTTTCTTT.

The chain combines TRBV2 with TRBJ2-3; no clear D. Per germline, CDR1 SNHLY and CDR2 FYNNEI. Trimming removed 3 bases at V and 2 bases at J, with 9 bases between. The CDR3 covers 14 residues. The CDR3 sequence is CASSDQAYTDTQYF. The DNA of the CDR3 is TGTGCCAGCAGTGACCAGGCGTACACAGATACGCAGTATTTT. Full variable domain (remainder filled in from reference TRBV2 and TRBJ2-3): EPEVTQTPSHQVTQMGQEVILRCVPISNHLYFYWYRQILGQKVEFLVSFYNNEISEKSEIFDDQFSVERPDGSNFTLKIRSTKLEDSAMYFCASSDQAYTDTQYFGPGTRLTVL.

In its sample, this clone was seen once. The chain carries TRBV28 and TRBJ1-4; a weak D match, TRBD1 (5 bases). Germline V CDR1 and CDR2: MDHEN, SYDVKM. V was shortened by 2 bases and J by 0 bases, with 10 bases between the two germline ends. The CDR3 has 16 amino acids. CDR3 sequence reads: CASSLIDSPTNEKLFF. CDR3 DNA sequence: TGTGCCAGCAGTTTAATAGACAGCCCAACTAATGAAAAACTGTTTTTT.

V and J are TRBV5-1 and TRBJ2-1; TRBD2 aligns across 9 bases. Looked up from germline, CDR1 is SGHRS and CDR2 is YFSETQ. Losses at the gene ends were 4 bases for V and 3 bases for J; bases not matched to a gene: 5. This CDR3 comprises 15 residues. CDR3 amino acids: CASSEGLADYNEQFF. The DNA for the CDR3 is TGCGCCAGCAGCGAGGGACTAGCTGACTACAATGAGCAGTTCTTC.

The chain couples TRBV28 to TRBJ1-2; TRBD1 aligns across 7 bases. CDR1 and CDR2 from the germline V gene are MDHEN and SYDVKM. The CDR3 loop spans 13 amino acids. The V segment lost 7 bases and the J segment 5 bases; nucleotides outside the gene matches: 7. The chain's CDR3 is CASKGQVFYGYTF. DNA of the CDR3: TGTGCCAGCAAAGGACAGGTTTTTTATGGCTACACCTTC.

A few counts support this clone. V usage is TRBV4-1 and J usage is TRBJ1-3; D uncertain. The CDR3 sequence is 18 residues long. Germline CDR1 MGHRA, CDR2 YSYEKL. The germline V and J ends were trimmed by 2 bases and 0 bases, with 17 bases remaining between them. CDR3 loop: CASSQLQESANSGNTIYF. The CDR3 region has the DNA TGCGCCAGCAGCCAACTCCAGGAATCGGCTAACTCTGGAAACACCATATATTTT.

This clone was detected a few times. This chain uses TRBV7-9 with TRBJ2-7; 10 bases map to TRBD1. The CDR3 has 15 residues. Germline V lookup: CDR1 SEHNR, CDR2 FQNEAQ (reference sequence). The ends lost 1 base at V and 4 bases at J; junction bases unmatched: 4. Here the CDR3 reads CASSLGQGALYEQYF. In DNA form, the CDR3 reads TGTGCCAGCAGCTTAGGACAGGGGGCCTTGTACGAGCAGTACTTC.

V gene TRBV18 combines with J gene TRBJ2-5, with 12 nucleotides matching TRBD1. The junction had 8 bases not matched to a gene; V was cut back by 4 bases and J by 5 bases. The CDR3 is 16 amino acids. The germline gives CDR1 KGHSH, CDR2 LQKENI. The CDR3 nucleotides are TGTGCCAGCTCACATGCCGGGACAGGGGGCGGCGAGACCCAGTACTTC. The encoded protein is CASSHAGTGGGETQYF.

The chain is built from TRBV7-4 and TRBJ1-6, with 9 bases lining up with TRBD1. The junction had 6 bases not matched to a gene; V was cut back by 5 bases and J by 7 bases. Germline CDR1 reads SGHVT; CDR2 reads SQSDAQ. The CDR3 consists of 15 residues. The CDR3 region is CASSETGGSNSPLHF. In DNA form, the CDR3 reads TGTGCCAGCAGCGAGACAGGGGGATCAAATTCACCCCTCCACTTT.